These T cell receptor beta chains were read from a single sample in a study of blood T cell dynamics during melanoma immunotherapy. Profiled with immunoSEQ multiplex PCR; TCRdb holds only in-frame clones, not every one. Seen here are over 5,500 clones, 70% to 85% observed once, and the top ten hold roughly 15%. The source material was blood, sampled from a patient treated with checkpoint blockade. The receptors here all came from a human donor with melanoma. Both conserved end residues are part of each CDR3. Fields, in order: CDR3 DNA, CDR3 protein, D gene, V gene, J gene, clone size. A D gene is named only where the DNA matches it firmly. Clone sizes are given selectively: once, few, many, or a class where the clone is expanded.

TGTGCCAGCAGCTTGACAGGGGGCCCCGAATCACCCCTCCACTTT,CASSLTGGPESPLHF,TRBD1,TRBV7-2,TRBJ1-6,.
TGTGCCAGTAGTATTGGACTAGCGGGGCTGATCAGCACAGATACGCAGTATTTT,CASSIGLAGLISTDTQYF,TRBD2,TRBV19,TRBJ2-3,.
TGTGCCAGCAGTGAAGGGGGAGTCACAGATACGCAGTATTTT,CASSEGGVTDTQYF,.,TRBV25-1,TRBJ2-3,.
TGTGCCAGCCGCCACCCTGGAAACACCATATATTTT,CASRHPGNTIYF,.,TRBV6-5,TRBJ1-3,.
TGTGCCAGCAGCGTAGAGGTGACAGGGACATTAAACACCATATATTTT,CASSVEVTGTLNTIYF,TRBD1,TRBV9,TRBJ1-3,.
TGTGCCAGCTCACCCGGTGGAGGAGGAGACGAGCAGTACTTC,CASSPGGGGDEQYF,.,TRBV18,TRBJ2-7,few
TGTGCCAGCAGCCAAGGGCAGGGAACCTACGAGCAGTACTTC,CASSQGQGTYEQYF,.,TRBV4-2,TRBJ2-7,.
TGTGCCAGCAGGGGGGGACTAGCGGTCCAAGAGACCCAGTACTTC,CASRGGLAVQETQYF,TRBD2,TRBV2,TRBJ2-5,.
TGTGCCAGCAGCGTAAATTCCGGGGGAGAAGGGGCCAACGTCCTGACTTTC,CASSVNSGGEGANVLTF,.,TRBV9,TRBJ2-6,.
TGTGCCAGTAGTACCCAACAGGGGCCCTATGGCTACACCTTC,CASSTQQGPYGYTF,TRBD1,TRBV19,TRBJ1-2,.
TGTGCCAGCAGCCCCCGGCAGGGGAGTGCTGAAGCTTTCTTT,CASSPRQGSAEAFF,.,TRBV7-3,TRBJ1-1,.
TGTGCCAGCAGTACGCTAGCGGGGTACAATGAGCAGTTCTTC,CASSTLAGYNEQFF,TRBD2,TRBV6-5,TRBJ2-1,.
TGTGCCAGCAGCTTAACAGGCGGGGCACAGGACACTGAAGCTTTCTTT,CASSLTGGAQDTEAFF,.,TRBV7-3,TRBJ1-1,.
TGTGCCATCAGCGAGACGACAGATGAAGCTTTCTTT,CAISETTDEAFF,.,TRBV6-5,TRBJ1-1,.
TGCGCCAGCAGCCTCGACCCAGCCTACGAGCAGTACTTC,CASSLDPAYEQYF,.,TRBV4-1,TRBJ2-7,.
TGCGCCAGCAGCCAAGATAACAGGATCTCTAATGAAAAACTGTTTTTT,CASSQDNRISNEKLFF,.,TRBV4-3,TRBJ1-4,once
TGTGCCAGCACCCCTACCCGGAGGGACGAGCAGTTCTTC,CASTPTRRDEQFF,.,TRBV2,TRBJ2-1,.
TGTGCCAGCAGCGTAGACCCAGGAGATTCACCCCTCCACTTT,CASSVDPGDSPLHF,.,TRBV9,TRBJ1-6,.
TGCAGCGTTGGCCGGGACGGGGCCAACGTCCTGACTTTC,CSVGRDGANVLTF,.,TRBV29-1,TRBJ2-6,once
TGTGCCAGCAGGGACGGAAAGGCCACCGGGGAGCTGTTTTTT,CASRDGKATGELFF,.,TRBV28,TRBJ2-2,.
TGTGCCAGCAGCTCGACTCCGGCGGACACTGAAGCTTTCTTT,CASSSTPADTEAFF,.,TRBV5-6,TRBJ1-1,.
TGTGCCAGCAGCTTGGCAGCGGGGGGTGTCACAGATACGCAGTATTTT,CASSLAAGGVTDTQYF,TRBD2,TRBV7-9,TRBJ2-3,.
TGTGCCATTCAGGGCCCGAACACTGAAGCTTTCTTT,CAIQGPNTEAFF,.,TRBV28,TRBJ1-1,.
TGTGCCAGCAGCAATGGCGGGGGATCATACGAGCAGTACTTC,CASSNGGGSYEQYF,.,TRBV21-1,TRBJ2-7,.
TGCAGCGTTGGGCCCGGGACAGGCTATGGCTACACCTTC,CSVGPGTGYGYTF,TRBD1,TRBV29-1,TRBJ1-2,.
TGTGCCATCAGTGAGTCGTGGGGGGGCTACGAGCAGTACTTC,CAISESWGGYEQYF,TRBD2,TRBV10-3,TRBJ2-7,.
TGTGCCAGCTCACCACAAACGGGACGGATCAATCAGCCCCAGCATTTT,CASSPQTGRINQPQHF,.,TRBV18,TRBJ1-5,.
TGTGCCAGCAGTCCCTCCACAGGGTCCGAGCAGTACTTC,CASSPSTGSEQYF,.,TRBV27,TRBJ2-7,.
TGTGCCAGCTCACCCCAGGGGTATACTGAAAAACTGTTTTTT,CASSPQGYTEKLFF,.,TRBV18,TRBJ1-4,.
TGCGCCAGCAGCTTGGCCGGGACACCAGCCCCCCACGAGCAGTACTTC,CASSLAGTPAPHEQYF,.,TRBV5-1,TRBJ2-7,.
TGTGCCAGCAGCTTGGTAGGGGCGCTTGGAAACACCATATATTTT,CASSLVGALGNTIYF,.,TRBV5-6,TRBJ1-3,.
TGTGCCAGCAGTGAACTGGGACAGGGATCCAATGAGCAGTTCTTC,CASSELGQGSNEQFF,TRBD1,TRBV2,TRBJ2-1,.
TGTGCCAGCAGTTTCATTTCCGGTACAGATACGCAGTATTTT,CASSFISGTDTQYF,.,TRBV28,TRBJ2-3,once
TGTGCCAGCAGTCTCCTCGGGGGGCAAGAGACCCAGTACTTC,CASSLLGGQETQYF,TRBD2,TRBV27,TRBJ2-5,few
TGCGCCAGCAGTGAGTCGAGGGCGGGGGGTAGTGAGCAGTTCTTC,CASSESRAGGSEQFF,TRBD2,TRBV10-2,TRBJ2-1,.
TGCGCCAGCAGCCAAGCCGGGACCCTTTTCGGAAACACCATATATTTT,CASSQAGTLFGNTIYF,.,TRBV4-1,TRBJ1-3,.
TGTGCCACCAGCAGGAGGACAGAGAGAAACACCATATATTTT,CATSRRTERNTIYF,.,TRBV15,TRBJ1-3,.
TGCGCCAGCAGCTCCAGCGGGACTTCCCAGTTCTTC,CASSSSGTSQFF,TRBD2,TRBV5-1,TRBJ2-1,.
TGTGCCAGCAGTGATGAACTAGAAACGACCTCGGACACCGGGGAGCTGTTTTTT,CASSDELETTSDTGELFF,.,TRBV2,TRBJ2-2,once
TGTGCCAGCAGTTCTCAGGGAGAAGCTTTCTTT,CASSSQGEAFF,.,TRBV6-5,TRBJ1-1,.
TGCGCCAGCAGCTTGTCGCCGGAGTTAGTATACACCATATATTTT,CASSLSPELVYTIYF,.,TRBV5-1,TRBJ1-3,medium-sized
TGTGCCAGTAGTCTCCGGGAGGATCAGCCCCAGCATTTT,CASSLREDQPQHF,.,TRBV19,TRBJ1-5,few
TGTGCCAGCAGCTCCCCCGGGACCGGCTACACCTTC,CASSSPGTGYTF,.,TRBV7-6,TRBJ1-2,few
TGTGCCACCAGCAGAGGGACAGGAGGTGTAGGCTCACCCCTCCACTTT,CATSRGTGGVGSPLHF,TRBD1,TRBV15,TRBJ1-6,.
TGCAGTGCTAGAGATGTCGAAGCTTTCTTT,CSARDVEAFF,.,TRBV20-1,TRBJ1-1,few
TGTGCCAGCAGCTTAACGTGGAGATCAGATACGCAGTATTTT,CASSLTWRSDTQYF,.,TRBV7-3,TRBJ2-3,.